This T cell receptor (beta chain) was captured in a study of TIL therapy for anti-PD-1-resistant metastatic lung cancer. The libraries were made with immunoSEQ v3. TCRdb keeps only in-frame clones here, not all; method: immunoSEQ multiplex PCR. The sample lists 55,000 to 70,000 clones; around 86% were seen once. This sample's time point: pre-treatment sample, taken before nivolumab and TIL therapy. Losses at the gene ends were 3 bases for V and 1 base for J; bases not matched to a gene: 12. CDR1 SGHDT and CDR2 YYEEEE come from the germline V gene. This CDR3 has 17 amino acids. The source was blood, collected at baseline. The gene calls are TRBV5-6 and TRBJ2-7, with 8 nucleotides matching TRBD2. This clonotype was obtained from a person aged 25 to 85 with non-small cell lung cancer. Written as DNA, the CDR3 is TGTGCCAGCAGCTCCGACTACTTAGCGGGGCGTTCCTACGAGCAGTACTTC. It specifies CASSSDYLAGRSYEQYF.